Below, 19 T cell receptor beta chains from the same sample are listed, as sequenced in a study of T cells in Graves' hyperthyroidism and ophthalmopathy. The CDR3 regions of TCR beta were amplified from RNA transcripts. Primed by the HTBI set, a first-round RT-PCR was run on the TCR CDR3. TCRdb redid the calling of the multiplex PCR reads with MiXCR, one entry per CDR3 protein. The data show 750,000 to 950,000 distinct CDR3 sequences, over 35% seen once. Sequenced sample: blood. These receptors all stem from a man aged 18-30 years with Graves' hyperthyroidism.

This clonotype was observed a handful of times. An end of the junction does not agree with germline; a read error may underlie this. The chain joins TRBV6-6 to TRBJ2-7; 9 bases match TRBD1. Germline values: CDR1 MNHNY, CDR2 SVGAGI (reference sequence). The CDR3 covers 16 residues. The CDR3 DNA sequence: TGTGCCATCAGTTATATACAGGGGGCGGCTTCCTACGAGCAGTACTTC. Amino acid sequence: CAISYIQGAASYEQYF.

This clonotype occurred a few times. The chain recombines TRBV14 with TRBJ2-5, with 9 bases fitting TRBD2. The ends lost 0 bases at V and 4 bases at J; junction bases unmatched: 3. This CDR3 is 15 amino acids long. Germline values: CDR1 SGHDN, CDR2 FVKESK. The CDR3 sequence: CASSQERLAAETQYF. The CDR3 nucleotides read TGTGCCAGCAGCCAAGAGCGACTAGCGGCAGAGACCCAGTACTTC. The full variable domain, in which reference TRBV14 and TRBJ2-5 provide the parts outside the CDR3, is EAGVTQFPSHSVIEKGQTVTLRCDPISGHDNLYWYRRVMGKEIKFLLHFVKESKQDESGMPNNRFLAERTGGTYSTLKVQPAELEDSGVYFCASSQERLAAETQYFGPGTRLLVL.

With regard to this clonotype: One end of the junction does not line up with germline, which may come from a read error. The rearrangement links TRBV9 to TRBJ2-5; 10 bases match TRBD1. The CDR3 totals 14 residues. The germline V gene has CDR1 SGDLS and CDR2 YYNGEE. In DNA, the CDR3 is TGCGCCAGCAGCCTTGGGACAGGGGAAGAGGCCCAGTACTTC. This gives the protein CASSLGTGEEAQYF.

This rearrangement joins TRBV25-1 to TRBJ1-1; D gene uncertain. Trimming left V 3 bases short and J 1 base short, with 12 bases between. CDR1 and CDR2 from the germline V gene are MGHDK and SYGVNS. The length of the CDR3 is 15 residues. The CDR3 is CASSDSYQRNTEAFF. CDR3 coding DNA: TGTGCCAGCAGTGATAGTTACCAGCGGAACACTGAAGCTTTCTTT.

This clonotype was seen ten or more times. A much larger clonotype is one base distant, so this may be a read error. This sequence joins TRBV7-9 and TRBJ2-7, with D unclear. CDR1 and CDR2 (germline): SEHNR, FQNEAQ (reference sequence). V gave up 1 base and J gave up 0 bases, with 7 bases separating them. CDR3 size: 14 residues. CDR3 bases: TGTGCCAGCAGCTTAGGCGTGAGCTCCTACGAGCAGTACTTC. This codes for CASSLGVSSYEQYF.

The chain employs TRBV5-8 and TRBJ2-5, with D maybe TRBD1 (7 bases). This CDR3 has 15 residues. Germline CDR1 and CDR2: SGHTS and YDEGEE. The ends were cut back, 4 bases at V and 5 bases at J, with 18 bases in the middle. CDR3: CASSPRIQGRETQYF. For the CDR3, the DNA is TGTGCCAGCAGCCCGCGAATACAGGGGAGGGAGACCCAGTACTTC.

The V and J genes are TRBV19 and TRBJ1-5; 8 nucleotides align to TRBD1. Germline CDR1 and CDR2: LNHDA and SQIVND (reference sequence). The V and J ends lost 9 bases and 6 bases, in that order; junction bases with no gene match: 13. The CDR3 spans 15 residues. CDR3 region: CASSISGGAGQPQHF. The CDR3 DNA sequence: TGTGCCAGCAGCATCTCAGGGGGCGCGGGTCAGCCCCAGCATTTT.

This clonotype was seen ten or more times. The chain is built from TRBV29-1 and TRBJ1-2; D remains ambiguous. The CDR3 contains 11 residues. Germline assignment: CDR1 SQVTM and CDR2 ANQGSEA. V dropped 0 bases and J dropped 1 base, with 0 bases sitting between them. The CDR3 region has the DNA TGCAGCGTTGAAGATAACTATGGCTACACCTTC. This translates into CSVEDNYGYTF.

On this clonotype itself: This clone may be a read error of a much larger clone one base away. V gene TRBV7-2 combines with J gene TRBJ2-7; tentative D call: TRBD1 (6 bases). The CDR3 contains 14 residues. Germline CDR1 reads SGHTA; CDR2 reads FQGNSA. The CDR3 protein is CARSLPGVTYEQYF. The DNA of the CDR3 is TGTGCCAGAAGCTTACCAGGGGTTACCTACGAGCAGTACTTC. The full variable domain, in which reference TRBV7-2 and TRBJ2-7 provide the parts outside the CDR3, is GAGVSQSPSNKVTEKGKDVELRCDPISGHTALYWYRQSLGQGLEFLIYFQGNSAPDKSGLPSDRFSAERTGGSVSTLTIQRTQQEDSAVYLCARSLPGVTYEQYFGPGTRLTVT.

This clonotype has a count of ten or more. This chain joins TRBV15 and TRBJ1-4; 9 bases are a match to TRBD1. CDR3 length: 17 residues. In germline, CDR1 is LNHNV, CDR2 YYDKDF (reference sequence). Trimming removed 1 base from V and 8 bases from J; junction bases left unmatched: 11. CDR3 in DNA: TGTGCCACCAGCAGAGTCGGACAGGGGTTCAGGAACGAAAAACTGTTTTTT. The encoded protein is CATSRVGQGFRNEKLFF.

This clonotype came up a few times. The chain combines TRBV7-3 with TRBJ2-7; 7 nucleotides align to TRBD2. Unmatched junction bases numbered 8, after V lost 5 bases and J lost 1 base. Germline V gene lookup returns CDR1 SGHTA and CDR2 FQGTGA. The CDR3 runs 15 residues. The CDR3 reads CASSRGASGSYEQYF. For the CDR3, the DNA is TGTGCCAGCAGCCGTGGGGCTAGCGGATCCTACGAGCAGTACTTC. The full variable domain, its missing parts supplied by reference TRBV7-3 and TRBJ2-7, is GAGVSQTPSNKVTEKGKYVELRCDPISGHTALYWYRQSLGQGPEFLIYFQGTGAADDSGLPNDRFFAVRPEGSVSTLKIQRTERGDSAVYLCASSRGASGSYEQYFGPGTRLTVT.

The chain links TRBV10-3 to TRBJ2-7; tentatively, D is TRBD1 (5 bases). Trimming removed 6 bases at V and 4 bases at J, with 19 bases between. There are 15 residues in the CDR3. The V gene's germline CDR1 is ENHRY and CDR2 SYGVKD. CDR3 bases: TGTGCCATCAGGACAGTTGCTTCGGACGGATACGAGCAGTACTTC. It codes for CAIRTVASDGYEQYF.

The table lists this clonotype with many counts. The chain employs TRBV29-1 and TRBJ1-1; D uncertain. The CDR3 loop spans 11 amino acids. The V and J ends lost 4 bases and 7 bases respectively, with 10 bases between them. From germline, CDR1 is SQVTM and CDR2 ANQGSEA. The DNA of the CDR3 is TGCAGCGTTGGTGCCCTGGTTGAAGCTTTCTTT. This encodes CSVGALVEAFF.

This clonotype has just one count. One end of the junction does not line up with germline, which may come from a read error. V gene TRBV7-3 combines with J gene TRBJ1-2; the match to TRBD1 covers 7 bases. In germline, CDR1 is SGHTA, CDR2 FQGTGA. The CDR3 consists of 13 residues. This chain's CDR3 is CASSQPLEGGCTF. CDR3 in DNA: TGCGCCAGCAGCCAGCCCCTGGAAGGGGGCTGCACCTTC. Complete variable domain (other parts from reference TRBV7-3 and TRBJ1-2): GAGVSQTPSNKVTEKGKYVELRCDPISGHTALYWYRQSLGQGPEFLIYFQGTGAADDSGLPNDRFFAVRPEGSVSTLKIQRTERGDSAVYLCASSQPLEGGCTFGSGTRLTVV.

The V call is TRBV5-1, the J call TRBJ2-2; D remains unclear. The CDR3 length is 14 residues. Trimming stripped 4 bases from V and 3 bases from J, with 10 bases between. The germline V gene has CDR1 SGHRS and CDR2 YFSETQ. The CDR3 region is CASSPSTDTGELFF. The CDR3 DNA sequence: TGCGCCAGCAGCCCATCTACCGACACCGGGGAGCTGTTTTTT.

This clonotype was recorded many times. V is TRBV7-2 and J is TRBJ1-1, with 9 bases identical to TRBD1. CDR3 length: 16 amino acids. Germline lookup yields CDR1 SGHTA and CDR2 FQGNSA. After removal of 5 bases from V and 11 bases from J, the junction contained 18 bases not matched to a gene. The CDR3 region is CASSRGSPGQGTGAFF. The CDR3 region has the DNA TGTGCCAGCAGCCGAGGATCCCCGGGACAGGGCACTGGGGCTTTCTTT.

The chain has TRBV25-1 and TRBJ2-7, with 9 nucleotides matching TRBD2. The CDR3 is 15 residues long. V lost 3 bases and J lost 3; bases outside the gene matches: 6. Per germline, CDR1 MGHDK and CDR2 SYGVNS. The CDR3 nucleotides read TGTGCCAGCAGTGACCCCGGGACTAGCAGCTACGAGCAGTACTTC. Residues: CASSDPGTSSYEQYF.

V gene TRBV6-5 combines with J gene TRBJ1-1, with a possible D match to TRBD1 (5 bases). Germline values: CDR1 MNHEY, CDR2 SVGAGI. Between the trimmed V and J ends, which lost 2 bases and 2 bases, there was a span of 12 bases. This CDR3 region has 15 residues. This CDR3 is CASSYSRQPNTEAFF. The CDR3, as DNA: TGTGCCAGCAGTTACAGCCGACAGCCAAACACTGAAGCTTTCTTT.

As to this clonotype: Because the CDR3 is missing its conserved closing phenylalanine or tryptophan, this is likely a read error. This chain joins TRBV19 and TRBJ2-5, with 7 bases identical to TRBD1. Germline V gene sequence: CDR1 LNHDA, CDR2 SQIVND (reference sequence). The CDR3 loop spans 16 amino acids. After removal of 5 bases from V and 2 bases from J, the junction contained 11 bases not matched to a gene. CDR3 sequence reads: CASSPRDRYAQETQYL. For the CDR3, the DNA is TGTGCCAGTAGTCCCCGGGACAGATACGCGCAAGAGACCCAGTACCTC.